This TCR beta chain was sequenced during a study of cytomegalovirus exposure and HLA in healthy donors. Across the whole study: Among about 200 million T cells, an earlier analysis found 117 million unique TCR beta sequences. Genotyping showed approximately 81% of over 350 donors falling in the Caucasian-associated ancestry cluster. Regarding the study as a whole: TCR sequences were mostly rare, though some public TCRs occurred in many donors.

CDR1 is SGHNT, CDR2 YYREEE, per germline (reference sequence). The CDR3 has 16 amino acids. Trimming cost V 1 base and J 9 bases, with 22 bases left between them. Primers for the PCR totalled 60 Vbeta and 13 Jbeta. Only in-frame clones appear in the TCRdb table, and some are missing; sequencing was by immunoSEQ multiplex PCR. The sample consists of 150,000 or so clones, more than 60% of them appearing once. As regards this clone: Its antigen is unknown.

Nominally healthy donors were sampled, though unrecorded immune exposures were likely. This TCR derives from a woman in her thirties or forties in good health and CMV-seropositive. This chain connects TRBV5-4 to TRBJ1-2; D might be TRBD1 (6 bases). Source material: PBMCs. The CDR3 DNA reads TGTGCCAGCAGCTTGACAGGGATACCAACCCAAGCCCGCTACACCTTC. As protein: CASSLTGIPTQARYTF.